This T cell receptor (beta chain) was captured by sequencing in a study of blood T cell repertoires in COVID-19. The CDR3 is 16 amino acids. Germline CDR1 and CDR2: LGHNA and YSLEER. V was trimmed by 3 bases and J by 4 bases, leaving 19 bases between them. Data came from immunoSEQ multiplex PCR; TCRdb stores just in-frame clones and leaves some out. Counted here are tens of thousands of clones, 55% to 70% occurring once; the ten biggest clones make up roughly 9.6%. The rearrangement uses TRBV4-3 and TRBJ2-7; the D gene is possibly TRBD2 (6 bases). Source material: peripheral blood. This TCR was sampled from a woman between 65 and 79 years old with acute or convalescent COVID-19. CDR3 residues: CASSHKPGQRVYEQYF. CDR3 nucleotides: TGCGCCAGCAGCCATAAACCGGGTCAGCGGGTATACGAGCAGTACTTC.